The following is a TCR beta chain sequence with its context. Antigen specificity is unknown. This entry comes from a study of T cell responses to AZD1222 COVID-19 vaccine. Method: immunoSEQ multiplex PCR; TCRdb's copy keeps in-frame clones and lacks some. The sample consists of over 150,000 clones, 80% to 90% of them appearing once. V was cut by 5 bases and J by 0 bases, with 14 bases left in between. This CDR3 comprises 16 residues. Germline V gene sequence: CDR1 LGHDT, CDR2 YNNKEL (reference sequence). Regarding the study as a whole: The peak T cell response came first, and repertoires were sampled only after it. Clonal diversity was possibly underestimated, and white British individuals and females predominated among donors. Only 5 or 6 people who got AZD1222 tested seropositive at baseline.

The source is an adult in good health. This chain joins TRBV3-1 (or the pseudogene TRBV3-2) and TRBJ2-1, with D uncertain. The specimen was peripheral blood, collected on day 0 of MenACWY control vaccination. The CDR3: CASSGEWIPSYNEQFF. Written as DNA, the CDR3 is TGTGCCAGCAGCGGTGAGTGGATTCCCTCCTACAATGAGCAGTTCTTC.